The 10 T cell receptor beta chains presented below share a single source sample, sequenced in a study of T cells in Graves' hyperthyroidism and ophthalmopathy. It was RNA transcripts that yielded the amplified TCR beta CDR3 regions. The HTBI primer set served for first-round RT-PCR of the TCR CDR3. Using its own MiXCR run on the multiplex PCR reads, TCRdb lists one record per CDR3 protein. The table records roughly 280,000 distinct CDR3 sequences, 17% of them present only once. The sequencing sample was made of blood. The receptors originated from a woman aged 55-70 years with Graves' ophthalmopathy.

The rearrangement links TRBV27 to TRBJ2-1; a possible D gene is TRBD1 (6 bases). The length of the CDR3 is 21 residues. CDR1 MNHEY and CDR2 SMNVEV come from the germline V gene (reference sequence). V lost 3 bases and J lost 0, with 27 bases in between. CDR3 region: CASSFASIGIFGGFSYNEQFF. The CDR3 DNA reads TGTGCCAGCAGTTTCGCTAGCATAGGGATCTTTGGGGGCTTCTCCTACAATGAGCAGTTCTTC.

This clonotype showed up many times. CDR3 bases: TGTGCCAGCAGTGAACGGACACGCCAAGAGACCCAGTACTTC. Translation gives CASSERTRQETQYF. This rearrangement joins TRBV2 to TRBJ2-5; D perhaps matches TRBD1 (5 bases). The CDR3 is made up of 14 amino acids. V was pared by 2 bases and J by 1 base, with 8 bases between. Germline values: CDR1 SNHLY, CDR2 FYNNEI.

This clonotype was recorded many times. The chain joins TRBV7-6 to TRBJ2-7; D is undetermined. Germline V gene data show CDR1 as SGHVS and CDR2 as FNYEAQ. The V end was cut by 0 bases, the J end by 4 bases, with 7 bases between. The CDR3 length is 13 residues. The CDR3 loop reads CASSLAAAYEQYF. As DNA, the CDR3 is TGTGCCAGCAGCTTAGCGGCGGCTTACGAGCAGTACTTC.

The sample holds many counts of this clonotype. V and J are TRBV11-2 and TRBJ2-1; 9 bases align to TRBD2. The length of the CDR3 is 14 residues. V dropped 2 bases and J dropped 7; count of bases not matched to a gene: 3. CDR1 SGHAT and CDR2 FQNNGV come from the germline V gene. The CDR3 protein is CASSLSSGINEQFF. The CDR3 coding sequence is TGTGCCAGCAGCTTATCTAGCGGGATAAATGAGCAGTTCTTC.

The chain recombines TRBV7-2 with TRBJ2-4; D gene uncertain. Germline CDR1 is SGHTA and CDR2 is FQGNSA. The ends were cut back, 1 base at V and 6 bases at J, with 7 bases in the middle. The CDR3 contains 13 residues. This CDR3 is CASSLGGRNIQYF. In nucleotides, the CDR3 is TGTGCCAGCAGCTTAGGCGGTCGAAACATTCAGTACTTC.

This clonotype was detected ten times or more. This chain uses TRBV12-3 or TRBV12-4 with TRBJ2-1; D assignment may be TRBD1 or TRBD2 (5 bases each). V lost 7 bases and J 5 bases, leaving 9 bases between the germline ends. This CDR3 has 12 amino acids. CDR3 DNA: TGTGCCAGCACCGTGGGGGACAATGAGCAGTTCTTC. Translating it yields CASTVGDNEQFF.

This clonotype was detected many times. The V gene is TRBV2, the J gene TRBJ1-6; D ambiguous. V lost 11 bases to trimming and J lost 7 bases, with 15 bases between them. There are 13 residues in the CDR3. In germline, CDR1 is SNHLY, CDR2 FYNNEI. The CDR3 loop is CAGHRTENSPLHF. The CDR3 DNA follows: TGTGCCGGCCATAGGACCGAGAATTCACCCCTCCACTTT.

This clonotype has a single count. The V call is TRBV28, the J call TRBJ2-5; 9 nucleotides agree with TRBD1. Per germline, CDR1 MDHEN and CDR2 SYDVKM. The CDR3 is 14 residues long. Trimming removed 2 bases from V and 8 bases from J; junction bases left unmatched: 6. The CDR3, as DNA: TGTGCCAGCAGTTTAGGGACAGGGCTAGATACCCAGTACTTC. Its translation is CASSLGTGLDTQYF.

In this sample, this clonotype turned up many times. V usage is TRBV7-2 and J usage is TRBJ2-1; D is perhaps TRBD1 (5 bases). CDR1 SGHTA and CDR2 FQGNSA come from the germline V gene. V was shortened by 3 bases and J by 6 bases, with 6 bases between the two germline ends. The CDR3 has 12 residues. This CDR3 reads CASSLTVNEQFF. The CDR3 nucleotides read TGTGCCAGCAGCTTGACAGTCAATGAGCAGTTCTTC. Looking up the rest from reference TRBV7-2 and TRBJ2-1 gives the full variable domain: GAGVSQSPSNKVTEKGKDVELRCDPISGHTALYWYRQSLGQGLEFLIYFQGNSAPDKSGLPSDRFSAERTGGSVSTLTIQRTQQEDSAVYLCASSLTVNEQFFGPGTRLTVL.

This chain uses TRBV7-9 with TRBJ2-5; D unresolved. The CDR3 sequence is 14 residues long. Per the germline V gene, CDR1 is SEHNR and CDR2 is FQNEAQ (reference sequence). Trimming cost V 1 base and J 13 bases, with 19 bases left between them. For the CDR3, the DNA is TGTGCCAGCAGCTTAGGTTCTGGAAACAGAGACCCGTACTTC. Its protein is CASSLGSGNRDPYF.